The sequence of this T cell receptor (beta chain) was determined in a study of OX40 agonist ivuxolimab in advanced cancers. Turning to the study itself: Patients were treated with intravenous ivuxolimab, dosed at 0.01 to 10 mg/kg and infused every 2 weeks.

Germline V gene sequence: CDR1 MNHEY, CDR2 SMNVEV (reference sequence). The CDR3 contains 17 residues. With 5 bases removed from V and 1 base from J, the gap between germline ends came to 18 bases. Assay used: immunoSEQ multiplex PCR; TCRdb lists only in-frame clones, some missing. Of tens of thousands of clones listed, 70% to 85% are singletons. On cycle 4 day 1 and cycle 7 day 1, as well as at baseline, blood was sampled. V usage is TRBV27 and J usage is TRBJ2-1, with TRBD2 as a possible D gene (6 bases). The TCR sequence derives from an adult with an advanced solid tumor such as melanoma, head and neck, liver or kidney cancer. The sequences come from CD4+ or CD8+ T cells sorted from blood, collected in a trial of the OX40 agonist ivuxolimab. Here the CDR3 reads CASSPYGGMGSYNEQFF. The CDR3 nucleotides read TGTGCCAGCAGTCCCTACGGCGGGATGGGATCCTACAATGAGCAGTTCTTC.